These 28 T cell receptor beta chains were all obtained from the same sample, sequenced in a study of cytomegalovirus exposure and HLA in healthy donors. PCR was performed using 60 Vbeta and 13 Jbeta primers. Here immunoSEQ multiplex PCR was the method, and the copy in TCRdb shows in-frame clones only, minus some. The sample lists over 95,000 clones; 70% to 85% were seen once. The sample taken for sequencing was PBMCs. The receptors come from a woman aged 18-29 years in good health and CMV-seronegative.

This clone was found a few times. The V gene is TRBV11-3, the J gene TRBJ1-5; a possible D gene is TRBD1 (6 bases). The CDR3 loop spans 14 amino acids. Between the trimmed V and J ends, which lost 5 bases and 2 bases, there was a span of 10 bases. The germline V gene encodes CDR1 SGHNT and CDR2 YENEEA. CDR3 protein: CASSLDSRNQPQHF. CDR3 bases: TGTGCCAGCAGCCTGGACAGCCGCAATCAGCCCCAGCATTTT.

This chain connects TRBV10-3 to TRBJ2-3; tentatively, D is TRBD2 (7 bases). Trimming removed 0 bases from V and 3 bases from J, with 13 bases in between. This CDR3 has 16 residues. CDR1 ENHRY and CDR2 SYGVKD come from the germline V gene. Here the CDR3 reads CAISESTGGLTDTQYF. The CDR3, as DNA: TGTGCCATCAGTGAGTCGACGGGGGGCCTAACAGATACGCAGTATTTT.

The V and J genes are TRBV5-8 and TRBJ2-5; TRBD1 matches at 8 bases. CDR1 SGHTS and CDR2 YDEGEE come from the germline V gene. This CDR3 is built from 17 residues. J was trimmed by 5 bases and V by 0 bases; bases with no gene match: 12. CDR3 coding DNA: TGTGCCAGCAGCTTGGTATGGGTTACAGGGGGAAGGGAGACCCAGTACTTC. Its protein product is CASSLVWVTGGRETQYF.

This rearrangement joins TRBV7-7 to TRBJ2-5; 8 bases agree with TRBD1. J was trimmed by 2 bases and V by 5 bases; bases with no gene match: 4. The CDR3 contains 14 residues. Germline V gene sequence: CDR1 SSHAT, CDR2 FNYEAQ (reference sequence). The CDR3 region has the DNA TGTGCCAGCAGCCCAGGACAGGGACAAGAGACCCAGTACTTC. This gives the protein CASSPGQGQETQYF.

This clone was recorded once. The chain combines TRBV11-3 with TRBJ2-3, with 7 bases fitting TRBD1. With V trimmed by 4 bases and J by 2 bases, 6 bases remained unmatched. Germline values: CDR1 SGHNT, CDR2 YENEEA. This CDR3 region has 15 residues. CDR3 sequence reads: CASSSGQKLTDTQYF. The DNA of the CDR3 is TGTGCCAGCAGCTCGGGACAGAAGCTCACAGATACGCAGTATTTT.

The CDR3 reads CASSPRDRGRTDTQYF. DNA of the CDR3: TGTGCCAGCAGTCCCCGGGACAGGGGTAGGACAGATACGCAGTATTTT. The rearrangement links TRBV28 to TRBJ2-3, with 10 positions matching TRBD1. The V and J ends lost 5 bases and 3 bases, in that order; junction bases with no gene match: 8. The germline V gene encodes CDR1 MDHEN and CDR2 SYDVKM. The CDR3 is 16 residues long.

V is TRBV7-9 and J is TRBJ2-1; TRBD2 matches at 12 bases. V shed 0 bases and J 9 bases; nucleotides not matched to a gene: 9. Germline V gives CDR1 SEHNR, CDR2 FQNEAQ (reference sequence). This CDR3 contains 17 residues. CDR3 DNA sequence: TGTGCCAGCAGCTTAGCTGGGGCTAGCGGGAGGGCTGTTGAGCAGTTCTTC. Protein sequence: CASSLAGASGRAVEQFF.

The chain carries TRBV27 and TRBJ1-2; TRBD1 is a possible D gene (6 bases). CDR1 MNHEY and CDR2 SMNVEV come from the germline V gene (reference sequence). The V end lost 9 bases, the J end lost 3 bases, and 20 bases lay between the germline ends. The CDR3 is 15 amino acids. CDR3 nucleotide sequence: TGTGCCAGTCGTTCCCTGGGGGGGCGGTACTATGGCTACACCTTC. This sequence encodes CASRSLGGRYYGYTF.

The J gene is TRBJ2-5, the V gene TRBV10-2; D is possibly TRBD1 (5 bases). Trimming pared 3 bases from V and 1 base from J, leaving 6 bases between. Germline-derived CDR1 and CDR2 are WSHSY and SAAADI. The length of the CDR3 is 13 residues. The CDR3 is CASSDRVQETQYF. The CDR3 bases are TGCGCCAGCAGTGACAGGGTCCAAGAGACCCAGTACTTC.

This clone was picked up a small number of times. CDR3 amino acids: CAWSGGQRNSPLHF. In nucleotides, the CDR3 is TGTGCCTGGAGCGGGGGACAGAGAAATTCACCCCTCCACTTT. V gene TRBV30 combines with J gene TRBJ1-6, with 7 bases matching TRBD1. This CDR3 is built from 14 residues. The junction had 6 bases not matched to a gene; V was cut back by 3 bases and J by 7 bases. In germline, CDR1 is GTSNPN, CDR2 SVGIG (reference sequence).

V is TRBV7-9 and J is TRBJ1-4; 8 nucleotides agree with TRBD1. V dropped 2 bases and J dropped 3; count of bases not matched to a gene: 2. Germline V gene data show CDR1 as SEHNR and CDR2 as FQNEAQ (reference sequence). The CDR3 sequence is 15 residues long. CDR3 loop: CASSLPGQANEKLFF. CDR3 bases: TGTGCCAGCAGCTTACCGGGACAGGCTAATGAAAAACTGTTTTTT.

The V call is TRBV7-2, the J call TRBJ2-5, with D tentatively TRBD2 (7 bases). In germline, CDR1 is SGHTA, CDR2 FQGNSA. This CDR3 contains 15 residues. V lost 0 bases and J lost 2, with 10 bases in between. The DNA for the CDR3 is TGTGCCAGCAGCTTAGCGGGGGGGCAGCAAGAGACCCAGTACTTC. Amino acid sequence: CASSLAGGQQETQYF.

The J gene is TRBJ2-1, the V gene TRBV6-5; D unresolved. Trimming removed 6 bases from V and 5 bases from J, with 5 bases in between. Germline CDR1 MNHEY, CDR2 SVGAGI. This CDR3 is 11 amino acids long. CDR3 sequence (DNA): TGTGCCAGCAGCCTTAACAATGAGCAGTTCTTC. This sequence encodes CASSLNNEQFF.

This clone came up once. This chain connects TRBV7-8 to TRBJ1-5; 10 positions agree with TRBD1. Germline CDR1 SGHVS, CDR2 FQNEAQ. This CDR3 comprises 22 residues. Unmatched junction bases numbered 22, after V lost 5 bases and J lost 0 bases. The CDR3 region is CASSRPGTGVPTDFYSNQPQHF. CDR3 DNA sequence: TGTGCCAGCAGCCGTCCCGGGACAGGGGTCCCAACGGATTTTTATAGCAATCAGCCCCAGCATTTT.

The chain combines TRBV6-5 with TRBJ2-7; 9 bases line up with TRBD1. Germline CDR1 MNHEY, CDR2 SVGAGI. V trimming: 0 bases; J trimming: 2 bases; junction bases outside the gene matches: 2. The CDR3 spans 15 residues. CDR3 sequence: CASSYSGTGTYEQYF. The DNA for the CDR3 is TGTGCCAGCAGTTACTCCGGGACAGGGACCTACGAGCAGTACTTC.

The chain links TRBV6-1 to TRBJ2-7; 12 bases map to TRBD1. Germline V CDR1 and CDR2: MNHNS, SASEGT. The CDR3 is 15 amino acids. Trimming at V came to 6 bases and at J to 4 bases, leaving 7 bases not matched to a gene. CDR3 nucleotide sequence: TGTGCCAGCAGCCAGGGGACAGGGGGCTTGTACGAGCAGTACTTC. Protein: CASSQGTGGLYEQYF.

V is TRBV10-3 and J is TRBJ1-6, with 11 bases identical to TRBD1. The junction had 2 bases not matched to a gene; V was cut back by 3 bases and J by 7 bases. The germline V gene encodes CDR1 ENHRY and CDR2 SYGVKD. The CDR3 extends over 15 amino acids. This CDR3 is CAISDRDRGNSPLHF. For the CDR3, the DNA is TGTGCCATCAGTGACCGGGACAGGGGGAATTCACCCCTCCACTTT.

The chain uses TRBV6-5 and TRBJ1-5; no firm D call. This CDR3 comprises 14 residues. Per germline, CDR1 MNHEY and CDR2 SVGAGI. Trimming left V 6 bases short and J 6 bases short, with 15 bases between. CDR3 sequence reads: CASRQGRGSQPQHF. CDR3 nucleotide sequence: TGTGCCAGCAGACAAGGACGGGGTTCTCAGCCCCAGCATTTT.

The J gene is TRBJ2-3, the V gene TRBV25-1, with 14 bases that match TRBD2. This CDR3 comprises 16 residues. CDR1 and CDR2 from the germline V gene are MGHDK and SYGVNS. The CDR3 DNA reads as TGTGCGGAGGCGGGACTAGCGGGAGAGGAGACAGATACGCAGTATTTT. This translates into CAEAGLAGEETDTQYF. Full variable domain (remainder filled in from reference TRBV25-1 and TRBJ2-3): EADIYQTPRYLVIGTGKKITLECSQTMGHDKMYWYQQDPGMELHLIHYSYGVNSTEKGDLSSESTVSRIRTEHFPLTLESARPSHTSQYLCAEAGLAGEETDTQYFGPGTRLTVL.

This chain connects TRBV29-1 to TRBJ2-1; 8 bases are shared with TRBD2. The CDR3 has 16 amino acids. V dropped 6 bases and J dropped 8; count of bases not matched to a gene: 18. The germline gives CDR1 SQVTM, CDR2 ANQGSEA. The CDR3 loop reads CSVQPGGVKGIDEQFF. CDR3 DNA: TGCAGCGTCCAACCCGGGGGGGTTAAGGGTATCGATGAGCAGTTCTTC.

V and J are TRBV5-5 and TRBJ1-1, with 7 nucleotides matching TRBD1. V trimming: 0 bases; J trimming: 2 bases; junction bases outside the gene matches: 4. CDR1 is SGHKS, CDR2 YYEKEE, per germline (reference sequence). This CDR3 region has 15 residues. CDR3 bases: TGTGCCAGCAGCTTGGTGCCAGGGGGTAACACTGAAGCTTTCTTT. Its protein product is CASSLVPGGNTEAFF.

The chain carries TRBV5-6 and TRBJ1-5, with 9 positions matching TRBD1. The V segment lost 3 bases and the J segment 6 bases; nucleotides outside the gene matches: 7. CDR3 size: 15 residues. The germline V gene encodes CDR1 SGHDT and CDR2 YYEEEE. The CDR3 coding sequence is TGTGCCAGCAGCTCTGGGACAGGGACTCTTCAGCCCCAGCATTTT. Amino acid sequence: CASSSGTGTLQPQHF.

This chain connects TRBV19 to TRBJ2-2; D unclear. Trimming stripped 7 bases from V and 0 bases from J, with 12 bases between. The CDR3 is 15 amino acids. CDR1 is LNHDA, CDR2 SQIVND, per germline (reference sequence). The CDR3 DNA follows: TGTGCCAGTATCGGCGGATCCGCGAACACCGGGGAGCTGTTTTTT. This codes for CASIGGSANTGELFF.

The CDR3 reads CASSSLDSTRDEQFF. In DNA form, the CDR3 reads TGTGCCAGCAGTTCCTTAGACAGTACACGTGATGAGCAGTTCTTC. The V and J genes are TRBV6-4 and TRBJ2-1; D is possibly TRBD1 (5 bases). The length of the CDR3 is 15 residues. The V gene lost 5 bases and the J gene lost 8 bases, with 19 bases spanning the gap. Germline CDR1 MRHNA, CDR2 SNTAGT.

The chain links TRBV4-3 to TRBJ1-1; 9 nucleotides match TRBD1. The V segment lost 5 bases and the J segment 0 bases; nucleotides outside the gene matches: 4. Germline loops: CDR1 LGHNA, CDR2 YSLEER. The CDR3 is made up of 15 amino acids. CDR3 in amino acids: CASSGTGLMNTEAFF. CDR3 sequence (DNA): TGCGCCAGCAGCGGGACAGGGTTAATGAACACTGAAGCTTTCTTT.

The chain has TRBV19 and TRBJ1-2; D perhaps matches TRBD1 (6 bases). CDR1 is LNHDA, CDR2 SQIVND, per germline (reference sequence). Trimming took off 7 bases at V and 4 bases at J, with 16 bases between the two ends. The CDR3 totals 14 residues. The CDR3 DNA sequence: TGTGCCAGTATCAAAACAGGGTCGGGCTATGGCTACACCTTC. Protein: CASIKTGSGYGYTF.

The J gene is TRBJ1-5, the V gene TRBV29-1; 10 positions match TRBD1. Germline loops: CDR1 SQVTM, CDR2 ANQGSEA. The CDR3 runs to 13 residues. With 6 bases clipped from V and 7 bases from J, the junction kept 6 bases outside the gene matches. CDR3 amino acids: CSVGDRGNQPQHF. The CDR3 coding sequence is TGCAGCGTGGGGGACAGGGGTAACCAGCCCCAGCATTTT.

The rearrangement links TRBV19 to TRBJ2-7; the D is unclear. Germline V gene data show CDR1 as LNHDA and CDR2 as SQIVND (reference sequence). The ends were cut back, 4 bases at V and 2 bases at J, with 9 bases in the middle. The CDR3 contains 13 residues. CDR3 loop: CASSRGFPYEQYF. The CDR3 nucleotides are TGTGCCAGTAGTAGAGGTTTCCCCTACGAGCAGTACTTC.